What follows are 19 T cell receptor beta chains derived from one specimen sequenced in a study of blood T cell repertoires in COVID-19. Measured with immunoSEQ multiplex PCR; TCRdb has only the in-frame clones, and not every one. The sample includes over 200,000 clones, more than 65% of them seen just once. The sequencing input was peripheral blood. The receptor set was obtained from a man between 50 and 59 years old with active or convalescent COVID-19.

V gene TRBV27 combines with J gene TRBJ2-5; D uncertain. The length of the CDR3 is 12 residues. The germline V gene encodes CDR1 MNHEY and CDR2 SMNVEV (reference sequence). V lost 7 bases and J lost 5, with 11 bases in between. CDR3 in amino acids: CASKSLRETQYF. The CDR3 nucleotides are TGTGCCAGCAAGAGTTTGAGGGAGACCCAGTACTTC.

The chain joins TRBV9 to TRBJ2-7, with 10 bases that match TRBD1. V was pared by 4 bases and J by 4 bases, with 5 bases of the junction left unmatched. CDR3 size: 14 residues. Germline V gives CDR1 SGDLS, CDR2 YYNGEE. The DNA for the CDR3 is TGTGCCAGCAGCCGACAGGGGGCAGCTTACGAGCAGTACTTC. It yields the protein CASSRQGAAYEQYF.

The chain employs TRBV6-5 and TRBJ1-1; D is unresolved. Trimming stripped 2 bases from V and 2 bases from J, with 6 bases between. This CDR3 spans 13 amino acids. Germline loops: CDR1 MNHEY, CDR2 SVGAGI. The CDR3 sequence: CASSYGFNTEAFF. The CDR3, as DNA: TGTGCCAGCAGTTACGGCTTTAACACTGAAGCTTTCTTT.

The CDR3 loop reads CAISEDRSMGGYTF. The CDR3 DNA reads as TGTGCCATCAGTGAAGACCGATCTATGGGCGGCTACACCTTC. The chain has TRBV10-3 and TRBJ1-2; D call uncertain. The ends were cut back, 3 bases at V and 8 bases at J, with 16 bases in the middle. The CDR3 spans 14 residues. Germline loops: CDR1 ENHRY, CDR2 SYGVKD.

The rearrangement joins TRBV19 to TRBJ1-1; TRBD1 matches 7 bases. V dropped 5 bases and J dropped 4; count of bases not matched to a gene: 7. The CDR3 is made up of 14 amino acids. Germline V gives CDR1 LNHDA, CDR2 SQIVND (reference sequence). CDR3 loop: CASSFRQGVTEAFF. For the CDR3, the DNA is TGTGCCAGTAGTTTCCGACAGGGTGTCACTGAAGCTTTCTTT.

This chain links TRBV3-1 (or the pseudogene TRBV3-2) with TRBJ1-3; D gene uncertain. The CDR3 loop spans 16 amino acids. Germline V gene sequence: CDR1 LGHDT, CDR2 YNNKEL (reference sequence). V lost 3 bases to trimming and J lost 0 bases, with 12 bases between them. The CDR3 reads CASSQDSSVSGNTIYF. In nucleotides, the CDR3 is TGTGCCAGCAGCCAGGACTCGTCGGTCTCTGGAAACACCATATATTTT.

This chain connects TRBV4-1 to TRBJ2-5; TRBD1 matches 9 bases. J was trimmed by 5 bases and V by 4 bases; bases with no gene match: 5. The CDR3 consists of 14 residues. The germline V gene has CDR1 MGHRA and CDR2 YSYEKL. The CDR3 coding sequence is TGCGCCAGCAGCCTTGGGACAGGGAAGGAGACCCAGTACTTC. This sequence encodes CASSLGTGKETQYF.

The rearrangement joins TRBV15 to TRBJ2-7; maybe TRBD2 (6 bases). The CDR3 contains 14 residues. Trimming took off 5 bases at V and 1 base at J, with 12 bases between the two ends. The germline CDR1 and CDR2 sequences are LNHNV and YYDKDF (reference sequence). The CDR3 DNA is TGTGCCACCAGCTCGGGACTGAATTCCTACGAGCAGTACTTC. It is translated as CATSSGLNSYEQYF. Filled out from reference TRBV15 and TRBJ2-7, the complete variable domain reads DAMVIQNPRYQVTQFGKPVTLSCSQTLNHNVMYWYQQKSSQAPKLLFHYYDKDFNNEADTPDNFQSRRPNTSFCFLDIRSPGLGDTAMYLCATSSGLNSYEQYFGPGTRLTVT.

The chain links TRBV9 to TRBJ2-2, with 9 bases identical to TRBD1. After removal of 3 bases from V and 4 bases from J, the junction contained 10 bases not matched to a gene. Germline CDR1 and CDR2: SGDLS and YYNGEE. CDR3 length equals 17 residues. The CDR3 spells CASSERGDRVITGELFF. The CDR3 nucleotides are TGTGCCAGCAGCGAGAGGGGGGACAGGGTGATCACCGGGGAGCTGTTTTTT.

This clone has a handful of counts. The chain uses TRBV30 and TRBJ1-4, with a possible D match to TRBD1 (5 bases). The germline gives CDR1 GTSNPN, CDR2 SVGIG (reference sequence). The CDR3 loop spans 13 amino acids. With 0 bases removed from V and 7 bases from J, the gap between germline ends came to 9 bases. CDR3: CAWSVRGGEKLFF. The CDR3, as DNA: TGTGCCTGGAGTGTACGGGGGGGTGAAAAACTGTTTTTT.

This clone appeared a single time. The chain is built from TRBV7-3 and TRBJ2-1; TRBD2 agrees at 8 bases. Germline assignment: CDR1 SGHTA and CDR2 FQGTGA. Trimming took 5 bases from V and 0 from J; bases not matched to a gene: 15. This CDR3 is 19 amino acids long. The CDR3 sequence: CASSPRVAGNLYSYNEQFF. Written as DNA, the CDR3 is TGTGCCAGCAGCCCGAGGGTAGCGGGGAACCTCTACTCCTACAATGAGCAGTTCTTC. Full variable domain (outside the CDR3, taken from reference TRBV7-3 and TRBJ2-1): GAGVSQTPSNKVTEKGKYVELRCDPISGHTALYWYRQSLGQGPEFLIYFQGTGAADDSGLPNDRFFAVRPEGSVSTLKIQRTERGDSAVYLCASSPRVAGNLYSYNEQFFGPGTRLTVL.

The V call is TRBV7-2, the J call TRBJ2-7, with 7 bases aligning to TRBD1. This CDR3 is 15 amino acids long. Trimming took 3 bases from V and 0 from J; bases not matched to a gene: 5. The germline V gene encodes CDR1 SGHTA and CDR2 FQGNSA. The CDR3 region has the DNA TGTGCCAGCAGCTTCGACAGGGCTGGCTCCTACGAGCAGTACTTC. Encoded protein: CASSFDRAGSYEQYF.

CDR3 nucleotide sequence: TGTGCCAGCAGCGTATCTGCGGAGGGACTCTACAATGAGCAGTTCTTC. This gives the protein CASSVSAEGLYNEQFF. The chain couples TRBV9 to TRBJ2-1, with D possibly TRBD2 on 6 matching bases. Trimming took 1 base from V and 3 from J, leaving 14 bases between them. Germline lookup yields CDR1 SGDLS and CDR2 YYNGEE. The CDR3 is 16 amino acids.

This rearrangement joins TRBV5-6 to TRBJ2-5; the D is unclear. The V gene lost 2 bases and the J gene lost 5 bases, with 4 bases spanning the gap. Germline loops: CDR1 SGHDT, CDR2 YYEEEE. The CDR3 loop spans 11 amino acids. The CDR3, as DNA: TGTGCCAGCAGCTTCGGGGAGACCCAGTACTTC. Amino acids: CASSFGETQYF.

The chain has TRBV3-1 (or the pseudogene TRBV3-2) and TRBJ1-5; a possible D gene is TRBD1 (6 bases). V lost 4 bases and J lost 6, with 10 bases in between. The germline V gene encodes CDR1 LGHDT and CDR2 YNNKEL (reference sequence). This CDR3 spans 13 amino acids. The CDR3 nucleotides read TGTGCCAGCAGCCTGGGACACTTTCAGCCCCAGCATTTT. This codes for CASSLGHFQPQHF.

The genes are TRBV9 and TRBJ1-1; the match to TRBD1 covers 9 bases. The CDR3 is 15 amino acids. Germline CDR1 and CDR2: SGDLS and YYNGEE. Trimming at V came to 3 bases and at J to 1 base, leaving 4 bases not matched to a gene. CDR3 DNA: TGTGCCAGCAGCGCCACAGGGGGCGGGAACACTGAAGCTTTCTTT. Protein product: CASSATGGGNTEAFF.

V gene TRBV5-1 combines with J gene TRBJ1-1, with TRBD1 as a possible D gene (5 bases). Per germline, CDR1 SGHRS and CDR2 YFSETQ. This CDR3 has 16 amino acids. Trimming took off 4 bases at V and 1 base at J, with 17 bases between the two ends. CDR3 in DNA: TGCGCCAGCAGCCGGCTGGGGGGAATCGGGAACACTGAAGCTTTCTTT. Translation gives CASSRLGGIGNTEAFF. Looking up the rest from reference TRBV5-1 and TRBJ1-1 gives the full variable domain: KAGVTQTPRYLIKTRGQQVTLSCSPISGHRSVSWYQQTPGQGLQFLFEYFSETQRNKGNFPGRFSGRQFSNSRSEMNVSTLELGDSALYLCASSRLGGIGNTEAFFGQGTRLTVV.

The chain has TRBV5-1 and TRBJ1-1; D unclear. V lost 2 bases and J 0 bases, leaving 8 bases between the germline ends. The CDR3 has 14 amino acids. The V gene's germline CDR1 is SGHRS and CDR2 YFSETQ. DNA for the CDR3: TGCGCCAGCAGCTTTGGCCAGTTGAACACTGAAGCTTTCTTT. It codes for CASSFGQLNTEAFF.

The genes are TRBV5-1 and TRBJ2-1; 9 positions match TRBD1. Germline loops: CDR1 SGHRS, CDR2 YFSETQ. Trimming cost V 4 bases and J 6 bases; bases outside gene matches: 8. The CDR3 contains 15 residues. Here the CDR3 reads CASSQSGQGVNEQFF. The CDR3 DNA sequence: TGCGCCAGCAGCCAGTCGGGACAGGGTGTCAATGAGCAGTTCTTC.